These T cell receptor beta chains were read from a single sample in a study of Ad26.COV2.S vaccination and SARS-CoV-2 variants. Assay: immunoSEQ multiplex PCR; the TCRdb copy retains only in-frame clones and omits some. The sample has about 440,000 clones, less than 95% seen once. The specimen comprised peripheral blood, sampled in a trial of Ad26.COV2.S vaccine versus placebo. The receptors shown here come from a person aged 18-60 years who received the Ad26.COV2.S COVID-19 vaccine or a placebo. The CDR3 runs from the conserved cysteine through the conserved F or W. Each record gives: J gene, D gene, V gene, clone size, CDR3 DNA, CDR3 protein. D genes are given only for firm matches. Clone size is stated in some rows and not others, as once, few, many or a class when expanded.

J gene: TRBJ2-7
D gene: .
V gene: TRBV9
clone size: .
CDR3 DNA: TGTGCCAGCAGCGTAGGGGCTACCTACGAGCAGTACTTC
CDR3 protein: CASSVGATYEQYF

J gene: TRBJ2-7
D gene: .
V gene: TRBV14
clone size: .
CDR3 DNA: TGTGCCAGCAGCCAACTTTCCTACGAGCAGTACTTC
CDR3 protein: CASSQLSYEQYF

J gene: TRBJ2-1
D gene: .
V gene: TRBV9
clone size: .
CDR3 DNA: TGTGCCAGCAGCGCCAGGAAGGATCTACACTACAATGAGCAGTTCTTC
CDR3 protein: CASSARKDLHYNEQFF

J gene: TRBJ2-7
D gene: .
V gene: TRBV5-4
clone size: .
CDR3 DNA: TGTGCCAGCAGCCCTAGTGGGGGCAGGGCGACCCGGAACGAGCAGTACTTC
CDR3 protein: CASSPSGGRATRNEQYF

J gene: TRBJ2-1
D gene: .
V gene: TRBV7-3
clone size: .
CDR3 DNA: TGTGCCAGCAGCTCCTCAGGCAATGAGCAGTTCTTC
CDR3 protein: CASSSSGNEQFF

J gene: TRBJ2-2
D gene: TRBD2
V gene: TRBV3-1/TRBV3-2
clone size: .
CDR3 DNA: TGTGCCAGCAGTCTGCGGGAGGGCCGTGGCGGGGAGCTGTTTTTT
CDR3 protein: CASSLREGRGGELFF

J gene: TRBJ2-7
D gene: .
V gene: TRBV6-2/TRBV6-3
clone size: .
CDR3 DNA: TGTGCCAGCAGTTGGGATGTGGAACTAGCAACGTCCTACGAGCAGTACTTC
CDR3 protein: CASSWDVELATSYEQYF

J gene: TRBJ2-3
D gene: .
V gene: TRBV6-6
clone size: .
CDR3 DNA: TGTGCCAGCGCAGGATCCACAGATACGCAGTATTTT
CDR3 protein: CASAGSTDTQYF

J gene: TRBJ2-3
D gene: .
V gene: TRBV28
clone size: .
CDR3 DNA: TGTGCCAGCAGTTTTGCGATGAATGCAGATACGCAGTATTTT
CDR3 protein: CASSFAMNADTQYF

J gene: TRBJ1-6
D gene: TRBD1
V gene: TRBV27
clone size: .
CDR3 DNA: TGTGCCAGCAGTTTTATACCCCCCCAGGGACAGGGGAAAAATTCACCCCTCCACTTT
CDR3 protein: CASSFIPPQGQGKNSPLHF

J gene: TRBJ2-7
D gene: .
V gene: TRBV29-1
clone size: .
CDR3 DNA: TGCAGCGTTGAGTTGGGGGATGGGTACGAGCAGTACTTC
CDR3 protein: CSVELGDGYEQYF

J gene: TRBJ2-5
D gene: .
V gene: TRBV9
clone size: .
CDR3 DNA: TGTGCCAGCAGCGTAGGGGTTTTGAGTGGGTTGGAGACCCAGTACTTC
CDR3 protein: CASSVGVLSGLETQYF

J gene: TRBJ1-1
D gene: .
V gene: TRBV2
clone size: few
CDR3 DNA: TGTGCCAGCAGGAACATGAAGTACGAAGCTTTCTTT
CDR3 protein: CASRNMKYEAFF

J gene: TRBJ2-6
D gene: .
V gene: TRBV20-1
clone size: .
CDR3 DNA: TGCAGTGCTAGTTGGGGGGCCTCTGGGGCCAACGTCCTGACTTTC
CDR3 protein: CSASWGASGANVLTF

J gene: TRBJ1-4
D gene: .
V gene: TRBV4-2
clone size: few
CDR3 DNA: TGTGCCAGCAGCCAAGGCGGCAGAGCCTCAACTAATGAAAAACTGTTTTTT
CDR3 protein: CASSQGGRASTNEKLFF

J gene: TRBJ2-1
D gene: .
V gene: TRBV29-1
clone size: .
CDR3 DNA: TGCAGCACCTGGGGCCAAGGGAATGAGCAGTTCTTC
CDR3 protein: CSTWGQGNEQFF

J gene: TRBJ2-7
D gene: TRBD1
V gene: TRBV2
clone size: once
CDR3 DNA: TGTGCCGGGAACTCGGGACAGCCACCCTACGAGCAGTACTTC
CDR3 protein: CAGNSGQPPYEQYF

J gene: TRBJ2-2
D gene: .
V gene: TRBV7-8
clone size: .
CDR3 DNA: TGTGCCAGCAGCAGAGGACTGGGCAACACCGGGGAGCTGTTTTTT
CDR3 protein: CASSRGLGNTGELFF

J gene: TRBJ2-7
D gene: .
V gene: TRBV20-1
clone size: .
CDR3 DNA: TGCAGTGCTACGTCTGTATACGAGCAGTACTTC
CDR3 protein: CSATSVYEQYF

J gene: TRBJ1-2
D gene: .
V gene: TRBV6-5
clone size: .
CDR3 DNA: TGTGCCAGCGGAAAAGGACGGGAGACGGGCGGCTACACCTTC
CDR3 protein: CASGKGRETGGYTF

J gene: TRBJ1-5
D gene: .
V gene: TRBV5-5
clone size: .
CDR3 DNA: TGTGCCAGCAGCATCGGACAGATCAATCAGCCCCAGCATTTT
CDR3 protein: CASSIGQINQPQHF

J gene: TRBJ1-1
D gene: .
V gene: TRBV27
clone size: .
CDR3 DNA: TGTGCCAGCAGGGGGGGCGACAGCCTTCATGGGAACACTGAAGCTTTCTTT
CDR3 protein: CASRGGDSLHGNTEAFF

J gene: TRBJ2-5
D gene: TRBD2
V gene: TRBV28
clone size: .
CDR3 DNA: TGTGCCAGCAAATGGGAGGGCCCAGGGACCCAGTACTTC
CDR3 protein: CASKWEGPGTQYF

J gene: TRBJ1-4
D gene: .
V gene: TRBV28
clone size: .
CDR3 DNA: TGTGCCAGCAGTGCCAGACAGCCCAAAAATGAAAAACTGTTTTTT
CDR3 protein: CASSARQPKNEKLFF

J gene: TRBJ2-5
D gene: .
V gene: TRBV6-5
clone size: .
CDR3 DNA: TGTGCCAGCACCAAGGGAGGCAGACAAGAGACCCAGTACTTC
CDR3 protein: CASTKGGRQETQYF

J gene: TRBJ1-2
D gene: .
V gene: TRBV19
clone size: once
CDR3 DNA: TGTGCCAGTACGCGGACGGGGGATGGCTACACCTTC
CDR3 protein: CASTRTGDGYTF

J gene: TRBJ2-3
D gene: .
V gene: TRBV6-2/TRBV6-3
clone size: .
CDR3 DNA: TGTGCCAGCAGCTCCTCTTCAGATACGCAGTATTTT
CDR3 protein: CASSSSSDTQYF

J gene: TRBJ2-5
D gene: .
V gene: TRBV2
clone size: .
CDR3 DNA: TGTGCCAGCAGCCCCCTTCTAAGGGAAGAGACCCAGTACTTC
CDR3 protein: CASSPLLREETQYF

J gene: TRBJ2-3
D gene: .
V gene: TRBV6-2/TRBV6-3
clone size: .
CDR3 DNA: TGTGCCAGCAGTTACGCCGCAGGGCGAACGGCAGATACGCAGTATTTT
CDR3 protein: CASSYAAGRTADTQYF

J gene: TRBJ2-3
D gene: TRBD2
V gene: TRBV6-4
clone size: many
CDR3 DNA: TGTGCCAGCAGTGACTCAGCGGGAGGGCCAGATACGCAGTATTTT
CDR3 protein: CASSDSAGGPDTQYF

J gene: TRBJ2-3
D gene: .
V gene: TRBV20-1
clone size: .
CDR3 DNA: TGCAGTGCTAGTGGACCTAGCTTTCGGGGCACAGATACGCAGTATTTT
CDR3 protein: CSASGPSFRGTDTQYF

J gene: TRBJ1-6
D gene: .
V gene: TRBV4-3
clone size: .
CDR3 DNA: TGCGCCAGCAGCCAAGTGCTGAGCTCCTATAATTCACCCCTCCACTTT
CDR3 protein: CASSQVLSSYNSPLHF

J gene: TRBJ2-7
D gene: TRBD2
V gene: TRBV6-2/TRBV6-3
clone size: .
CDR3 DNA: TGTGCCAGCAGTGGGACTAGCGGGAGGGACTACGAGCAGTACTTC
CDR3 protein: CASSGTSGRDYEQYF

J gene: TRBJ2-5
D gene: .
V gene: TRBV20-1
clone size: .
CDR3 DNA: TGCAGTGCTAGGGGTGAAGAGACCCAGTACTTC
CDR3 protein: CSARGEETQYF

J gene: TRBJ2-7
D gene: TRBD2
V gene: TRBV11-2
clone size: .
CDR3 DNA: TGTGCCAGCAGCTTAGACAATCTAGCGGGGACGCCCTACGAGCAGTACTTC
CDR3 protein: CASSLDNLAGTPYEQYF

J gene: TRBJ2-4
D gene: .
V gene: TRBV10-3
clone size: .
CDR3 DNA: TGTGCCATCAGTGAGTCACGGGAAAACATTCAGTACTTC
CDR3 protein: CAISESRENIQYF

J gene: TRBJ1-6
D gene: .
V gene: TRBV7-9
clone size: .
CDR3 DNA: TGTGCCAGCAGCTCTCGGACAACCTATAATTCACCCCTCCACTTT
CDR3 protein: CASSSRTTYNSPLHF

J gene: TRBJ1-1
D gene: TRBD1
V gene: TRBV24-1
clone size: .
CDR3 DNA: TGTGCCACCAGTGAGCCAAACCGGGACAGGGCCACTGAAGCTTTCTTT
CDR3 protein: CATSEPNRDRATEAFF

J gene: TRBJ2-7
D gene: .
V gene: TRBV7-2
clone size: .
CDR3 DNA: TGTGCCAGCAGCTTATCTCCCTCCTCCTACGAGCAGTACTTC
CDR3 protein: CASSLSPSSYEQYF

J gene: TRBJ1-1
D gene: TRBD1
V gene: TRBV15
clone size: .
CDR3 DNA: TGTGCCACCAGCATGGACAGGGACCCCACTGAAGCTTTCTTT
CDR3 protein: CATSMDRDPTEAFF

J gene: TRBJ1-1
D gene: .
V gene: TRBV2
clone size: .
CDR3 DNA: TGTGCCAGCAGCGGCAACGACCCTGAAGCTTTCTTT
CDR3 protein: CASSGNDPEAFF